These 25 T cell receptor beta chains were sequenced from one sample in a study of T cells in localized non-small cell lung cancer. Profiling relied on immunoSEQ multiplex PCR, and the TCRdb table lists in-frame clones only, not all of them. Of about 26,000 clones listed, about 85% were seen once; the top ten hold about 9.6%. Sequencing was performed on peripheral blood, taken before any cancer treatment. These receptors were collected from a man between 40 and 75 years old with stage III squamous cell lung carcinoma.

This clone is a singleton in its sample. The rearrangement links TRBV6-4 to TRBJ1-3, with D maybe TRBD1 (5 bases). The CDR3 runs to 15 residues. Germline CDR1 is MRHNA and CDR2 is SNTAGT. The V gene lost 5 bases and the J gene lost 4 bases, with 15 bases spanning the gap. CDR3 DNA: TGTGCCAGCAGTTTAAAGAGGACAACAGGAAACACCATATATTTT. Amino acid sequence: CASSLKRTTGNTIYF.

This chain joins TRBV9 and TRBJ2-2; 7 bases are shared with TRBD1. V was pared by 6 bases and J by 3 bases, with 5 bases of the junction left unmatched. This CDR3 spans 14 amino acids. Germline lookup yields CDR1 SGDLS and CDR2 YYNGEE. CDR3 nucleotides: TGTGCCAGCAACGACAGGGTTGACACCGGGGAGCTGTTTTTT. The encoded protein is CASNDRVDTGELFF.

J is TRBJ2-1 and V is TRBV2, with 7 nucleotides matching TRBD2. The CDR3 sequence is 14 residues long. CDR1 is SNHLY, CDR2 FYNNEI, per germline. V was pared by 3 bases and J by 3 bases, with 2 bases of the junction left unmatched. The CDR3 sequence is CASSDKRGYNEQFF. CDR3 DNA sequence: TGTGCCAGCAGTGACAAGCGGGGCTACAATGAGCAGTTCTTC.

The chain combines TRBV14 with TRBJ2-3, with 14 bases fitting TRBD2. CDR1 and CDR2 (germline): SGHDN, FVKESK. This CDR3 is built from 16 residues. Unmatched junction bases numbered 9, after V lost 5 bases and J lost 8 bases. CDR3 in amino acids: CASSKGLAGGKGTQYF. The CDR3 DNA is TGTGCCAGCAGCAAAGGACTAGCGGGGGGAAAGGGTACGCAGTATTTT.

The gene calls are TRBV29-1 and TRBJ2-1; 12 bases agree with TRBD2. Looked up from germline, CDR1 is SQVTM and CDR2 is ANQGSEA. The ends lost 5 bases at V and 8 bases at J; junction bases unmatched: 4. This CDR3 has 13 amino acids. CDR3 nucleotides: TGCAGCGTTCCACTAGCGGGGGGTTATGAGCAGTTCTTC. It yields the protein CSVPLAGGYEQFF.

J is TRBJ1-1 and V is TRBV18, with a possible D match to TRBD1 (6 bases). The V end was cut by 5 bases, the J end by 5 bases, with 12 bases between. CDR3 length: 13 residues. Germline CDR1 KGHSH, CDR2 LQKENI. CDR3 loop: CASSRGEGTEAFF. DNA for the CDR3: TGTGCCAGCTCAAGGGGGGAGGGGACTGAAGCTTTCTTT.

The chain's CDR3 is CASSLGQGGNYNEQFF. CDR3 nucleotide sequence: TGTGCCAGCTCACTAGGACAGGGGGGTAACTACAATGAGCAGTTCTTC. The rearrangement links TRBV18 to TRBJ2-1, with 10 positions matching TRBD1. Germline values: CDR1 KGHSH, CDR2 LQKENI. The V gene end was trimmed by 4 bases and the J gene end by 3 bases; junction bases not matched to a gene: 6. This CDR3 is built from 16 residues. The variable domain in full, with the rest retrieved from reference TRBV18 and TRBJ2-1, is NAGVMQNPRHLVRRRGQEARLRCSPMKGHSHVYWYRQLPEEGLKFMVYLQKENIIDESGMPKERFSAEFPKEGPSILRIQQVVRGDSAAYFCASSLGQGGNYNEQFFGPGTRLTVL.

This sequence joins TRBV2 and TRBJ1-4, with D unresolved. Per germline, CDR1 SNHLY and CDR2 FYNNEI. V dropped 2 bases and J dropped 0 bases, with 4 bases sitting between them. The CDR3 runs to 14 residues. CDR3 nucleotide sequence: TGTGCCAGCAGTGAAAGACCAACTAATGAAAAACTGTTTTTT. Translating it yields CASSERPTNEKLFF.

This sequence joins TRBV27 and TRBJ2-3; 7 bases match TRBD2. CDR3 length: 15 amino acids. CDR1 is MNHEY, CDR2 SMNVEV, per germline (reference sequence). J was trimmed by 2 bases and V by 3 bases; bases with no gene match: 5. The CDR3 protein is CASSLGGELTDTQYF. DNA of the CDR3: TGTGCCAGCAGTTTGGGAGGGGAACTCACAGATACGCAGTATTTT.

The chain carries TRBV9 and TRBJ2-1; D ambiguous. V shed 0 bases and J shed 10 bases, with 8 bases lying between them. Germline lookup yields CDR1 SGDLS and CDR2 YYNGEE. The CDR3 totals 12 residues. The CDR3 sequence: CASSVEVGEQFF. The CDR3 DNA is TGTGCCAGCAGCGTAGAGGTCGGGGAGCAGTTCTTC. The full variable domain, with the rest looked up from reference TRBV9 and TRBJ2-1, is DSGVTQTPKHLITATGQRVTLRCSPRSGDLSVYWYQQSLDQGLQFLIQYYNGEERAKGNILERFSAQQFPDLHSELNLSSLELGDSALYFCASSVEVGEQFFGPGTRLTVL.

The gene calls are TRBV25-1 and TRBJ1-2; no firm D call. CDR3 length equals 13 residues. Trimming took off 5 bases at V and 6 bases at J, with 13 bases between the two ends. The V gene's germline CDR1 is MGHDK and CDR2 SYGVNS. The CDR3 nucleotides read TGTGCCAGCAGTCGACCGGGCGAGGATGGCTACACCTTC. It yields the protein CASSRPGEDGYTF.

The rearrangement links TRBV2 to TRBJ2-1; D not certain. The germline V gene has CDR1 SNHLY and CDR2 FYNNEI. Deletions cut 4 bases from V and 10 bases from J, with 8 bases between. This CDR3 contains 11 residues. The CDR3 region has the DNA TGTGCCAGCAGTGGGGGTGGGGAGCAGTTCTTC. Protein sequence: CASSGGGEQFF.

This clone was seen a single time. This chain links TRBV9 with TRBJ2-3, with TRBD2 matching 12 bases. V gave up 4 bases and J gave up 3 bases; unmatched junction bases: 6. The CDR3 contains 16 residues. Germline V gives CDR1 SGDLS, CDR2 YYNGEE. The CDR3 region has the DNA TGTGCCAGCAGCTTCTCCCTAGCGGGGGGGACAGATACGCAGTATTTT. Encoded protein: CASSFSLAGGTDTQYF. Variable domain in full (rest from reference TRBV9 and TRBJ2-3): DSGVTQTPKHLITATGQRVTLRCSPRSGDLSVYWYQQSLDQGLQFLIQYYNGEERAKGNILERFSAQQFPDLHSELNLSSLELGDSALYFCASSFSLAGGTDTQYFGPGTRLTVL.

The chain links TRBV19 to TRBJ2-7; the D gene is possibly TRBD2 (6 bases). CDR3 length: 15 amino acids. V lost 4 bases, J lost 0 bases, and 13 bases lay in between. Germline CDR1 reads LNHDA; CDR2 reads SQIVND (reference sequence). CDR3: CASSRSGRSSYEQYF. The CDR3 bases are TGTGCCAGTAGTAGGTCTGGGAGGAGCTCCTACGAGCAGTACTTC.

DNA for the CDR3: TGCAGCGTTGAGCGGACAGGGGATCGCACAGATACGCAGTATTTT. This codes for CSVERTGDRTDTQYF. The rearrangement links TRBV29-1 to TRBJ2-3, with 9 nucleotides matching TRBD1. This CDR3 comprises 15 residues. Trimming took 3 bases from V and 1 from J; bases not matched to a gene: 5. Germline lookup yields CDR1 SQVTM and CDR2 ANQGSEA.

This rearrangement joins TRBV5-4 to TRBJ2-1; tentative D call: TRBD1 (6 bases). CDR1 SGHNT and CDR2 YYREEE come from the germline V gene (reference sequence). V was trimmed by 5 bases and J by 10 bases, leaving 13 bases between them. This CDR3 is built from 12 residues. CDR3 nucleotides: TGTGCCAGCAGTTTCCCAGGACAGGAGCAGTTCTTC. Its translation: CASSFPGQEQFF.

This clone was seen only a few times. The rearrangement links TRBV6-1 to TRBJ2-7; D is ambiguous. V lost 2 bases and J lost 2, with 10 bases in between. The CDR3 extends over 14 amino acids. CDR1 and CDR2 (germline): MNHNS, SASEGT. Here the CDR3 DNA reads TGTGCCAGCAGTGAATGGATAGGACCCTACGAGCAGTACGTC. It encodes CASSEWIGPYEQYV.

The rearrangement links TRBV5-4 to TRBJ1-1; D is uncertain. CDR3 size: 14 residues. V lost 3 bases, J lost 0 bases, and 9 bases lay in between. The germline CDR1 and CDR2 sequences are SGHNT and YYREEE (reference sequence). CDR3 DNA sequence: TGTGCCAGCAGCTCCCGGGTCGTGAACACTGAAGCTTTCTTT. Amino acids: CASSSRVVNTEAFF.

The chain carries TRBV6-6 and TRBJ2-7; the D is unclear. This CDR3 is 13 amino acids long. Germline lookup yields CDR1 MNHNY and CDR2 SVGAGI (reference sequence). Trimming stripped 5 bases from V and 5 bases from J, with 13 bases between. The CDR3, as DNA: TGTGCCAGCAGTCCGGTGGGCCTCAACGAGCAGTACTTC. Translated: CASSPVGLNEQYF.

V gene TRBV18 combines with J gene TRBJ2-7; weak D call: TRBD1 (6 bases). Germline values: CDR1 KGHSH, CDR2 LQKENI. CDR3 length: 14 amino acids. V was shortened by 5 bases and J by 0 bases, with 11 bases between the two germline ends. CDR3: CASSETGSSYEQYV. The CDR3 nucleotides are TGTGCCAGCTCAGAAACAGGGAGCTCCTACGAGCAGTACGTC.

This clone was observed once. The CDR3 nucleotides are TGTGCCAGCAGCTTGATGCTAGCGGGAGGAGGGCGCGAGCAGTACTTC. It specifies CASSLMLAGGGREQYF. This chain connects TRBV5-8 to TRBJ2-7; the match to TRBD2 covers 11 bases. The V gene's germline CDR1 is SGHTS and CDR2 YDEGEE. The CDR3 covers 16 residues. Germline trimming cut 1 base from V and 6 bases from J; bases unmatched to any gene: 9.

This clone was recorded a few times. The V call is TRBV11-2, the J call TRBJ1-2; 7 positions agree with TRBD1. V lost 4 bases to trimming and J lost 8 bases; unmatched junction nucleotides: 10. This CDR3 region has 14 residues. Germline assignment: CDR1 SGHAT and CDR2 FQNNGV. The CDR3 region is CASSSLTGVGGYTF. The CDR3 bases are TGTGCCAGCAGCTCTCTTACAGGGGTAGGAGGCTACACCTTC.

The sample holds one count of this clone. The genes are TRBV4-1 and TRBJ1-2, with TRBD1 identical over 10 bases. Trimming took 3 bases from V and 3 from J; bases not matched to a gene: 4. The germline V gene encodes CDR1 MGHRA and CDR2 YSYEKL. This CDR3 has 15 amino acids. This chain's CDR3 is CASSQRTGGDYGYTF. CDR3 nucleotide sequence: TGCGCCAGCAGCCAGAGGACAGGGGGTGACTATGGCTACACCTTC.

This chain uses TRBV27 with TRBJ1-2; TRBD1 matches at 8 bases. Germline V gene sequence: CDR1 MNHEY, CDR2 SMNVEV (reference sequence). The ends lost 6 bases at V and 7 bases at J; junction bases unmatched: 10. This CDR3 region has 14 residues. As DNA, the CDR3 is TGTGCCAGCAGCCCGACAGGGGAGGTTGGTGGCTACACCTTC. It translates to CASSPTGEVGGYTF.

The rearrangement uses TRBV2 and TRBJ1-1, with TRBD1 identical over 10 bases. Germline V gene lookup returns CDR1 SNHLY and CDR2 FYNNEI. The V gene end was trimmed by 7 bases and the J gene end by 3 bases; junction bases not matched to a gene: 5. The CDR3 length is 14 residues. Here the CDR3 reads CASNQDRGDTEAFF. The DNA of the CDR3 is TGTGCCAGCAATCAGGACAGGGGGGACACTGAAGCTTTCTTT. The entire variable domain, with the rest obtained from reference TRBV2 and TRBJ1-1, is as follows: EPEVTQTPSHQVTQMGQEVILRCVPISNHLYFYWYRQILGQKVEFLVSFYNNEISEKSEIFDDQFSVERPDGSNFTLKIRSTKLEDSAMYFCASNQDRGDTEAFFGQGTRLTVV.